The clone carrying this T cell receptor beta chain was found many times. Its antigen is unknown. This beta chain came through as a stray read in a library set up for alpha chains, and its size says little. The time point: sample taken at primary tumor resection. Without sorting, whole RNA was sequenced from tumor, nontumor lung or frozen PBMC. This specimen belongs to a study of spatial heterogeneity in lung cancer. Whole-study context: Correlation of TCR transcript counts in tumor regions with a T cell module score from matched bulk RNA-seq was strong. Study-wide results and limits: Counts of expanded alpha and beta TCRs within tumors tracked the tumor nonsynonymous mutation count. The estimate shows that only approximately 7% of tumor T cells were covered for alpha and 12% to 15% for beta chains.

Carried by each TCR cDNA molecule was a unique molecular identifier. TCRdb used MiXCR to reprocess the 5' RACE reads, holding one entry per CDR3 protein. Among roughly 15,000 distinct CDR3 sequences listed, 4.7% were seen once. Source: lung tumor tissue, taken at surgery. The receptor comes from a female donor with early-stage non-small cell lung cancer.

Here the CDR3 reads CASRSLSNTGELFF. Here the CDR3 DNA reads TGTGCCAGCAGGTCCCTCTCTAACACCGGGGAGCTGTTTTTT. The chain carries TRBV28 and TRBJ2-2; D is undetermined. Trimming shortened V by 6 bases and J by 2 bases, and 10 bases separated the two germline ends. The CDR3 runs to 14 residues. Germline loops: CDR1 MDHEN, CDR2 SYDVKM.